These T cell receptor beta chains were read from a single sample in a study of OX40 agonist ivuxolimab in advanced cancers. Profiling relied on immunoSEQ multiplex PCR, and the TCRdb table lists in-frame clones only, not all of them. The sample has 65,000 to 95,000 clones, roughly 87% seen once. The material sequenced was CD4+ or CD8+ T cells sorted from blood, taken in a trial of the OX40 agonist ivuxolimab. These receptors all come from an adult with an advanced solid tumor such as melanoma, head and neck, liver or kidney cancer. Both conserved end residues are trimmed from each CDR3. Each record gives: V gene, CDR3 length, CDR3 protein.

V gene: TRBV21-1; CDR3 length: 14; CDR3 protein: ASSKERQGPYNEQF
V gene: TRBV7-9; CDR3 length: 17; CDR3 protein: ASSDTGTSVFMNTGELF
V gene: TRBV9; CDR3 length: 17; CDR3 protein: ASSGWTGRNLGSGNTIY
V gene: TRBV27; CDR3 length: 10; CDR3 protein: ASSFLGTEAF
V gene: TRBV2; CDR3 length: 13; CDR3 protein: ASSARRGSNTEAF
V gene: TRBV6-5; CDR3 length: 11; CDR3 protein: ASRAGFTGELF
V gene: TRBV5-4; CDR3 length: 11; CDR3 protein: ASHRDGGTEAF
V gene: TRBV5-4; CDR3 length: 13; CDR3 protein: ASSQDRGRQETQY
V gene: TRBV2; CDR3 length: 11; CDR3 protein: AGAGDAYEKLF
V gene: TRBV7-3; CDR3 length: 12; CDR3 protein: ASSLGPTENIQY
V gene: TRBV2; CDR3 length: 10; CDR3 protein: ASASGVPEAF
V gene: TRBV19; CDR3 length: 12; CDR3 protein: ASRQAVVSGEQY
V gene: TRBV29-1; CDR3 length: 10; CDR3 protein: SVRGGLNEQF
V gene: TRBV5-6; CDR3 length: 11; CDR3 protein: ASSLGRPNIQY
V gene: TRBV10-3; CDR3 length: 15; CDR3 protein: ATRPGQGGHDNQPQH
V gene: TRBV4-2; CDR3 length: 20; CDR3 protein: ASSLLITGTGVPPIAKNIQY
V gene: TRBV10-1; CDR3 length: 13; CDR3 protein: ASSEGQGARNEQF
V gene: TRBV6-1; CDR3 length: 13; CDR3 protein: ASSELGGADQPQH
V gene: TRBV5-4; CDR3 length: 13; CDR3 protein: ASSLVGVRNTEAF
V gene: TRBV5-6; CDR3 length: 12; CDR3 protein: ASSLAGAYNEQF
V gene: TRBV5-1; CDR3 length: 11; CDR3 protein: ASKRQGTYEQY
V gene: TRBV5-1; CDR3 length: 10; CDR3 protein: ASSLGTGTQY
V gene: TRBV12-5; CDR3 length: 13; CDR3 protein: ASAPRGPGSTEAF
V gene: TRBV7-9; CDR3 length: 17; CDR3 protein: ASSRGLAGVTPGTGELF
V gene: TRBV28; CDR3 length: 11; CDR3 protein: ASRKSGGETQY